Listed below are T cell receptor beta chains from one sample, sequenced in a study of blood T cell repertoires in COVID-19. The table came from immunoSEQ multiplex PCR; TCRdb's copy has only in-frame clones and leaves some out. The sample has roughly 160,000 clones; more than 85% are singletons. The material sequenced was peripheral blood. All receptors come from a man aged 55 to 70 with COVID-19, enrolled during active disease. Each CDR3 is given with its conserved first and last residue.

CDR3 protein,V gene
CASSRWKGPQETQYF,TRBV19
CASSPRTGVYNEQFF,TRBV5-6
CASSSQVTNTEAFF,TRBV7-2
CASNRDGTRDSYTF,TRBV6-5
CASSPGYDKNIQYF,TRBV5-1
CASSPERGIRETQYF,TRBV28
CASSPSRGGNQPQHF,TRBV18
CASSNRAFNEKLFF,TRBV7-6
CSASNSGQGGPEAFF,TRBV20-1
CASSPRGQILAKNIQYF,TRBV18
CASSRDRTGMNTEAFF,TRBV25-1
CASRTGVGGEQFF,TRBV27